One and the same sample provided the 15 T cell receptor beta chains below, sequenced in a study of neurological immune-mediated disorders. TCRdb used MiXCR to reprocess the 5' RACE reads, holding one entry per CDR3 protein. The sample contains 15,000 to 20,000 distinct CDR3 sequences, around a tenth of which appear only once. The sequencing input was CD8+ T cells from blood. These receptors were collected from a woman aged 45-65 years in good health.

This clonotype showed up many times. The chain uses TRBV12-3 or TRBV12-4 and TRBJ2-1, with D possibly TRBD2 on 6 matching bases. V dropped 4 bases and J dropped 4 bases, with 17 bases sitting between them. This CDR3 has 16 amino acids. The CDR3 region has the DNA TGTGCCAGCAGTTCCCGGCGGGACTGGAGGTACAATGAGCAGTTCTTC. This encodes CASSSRRDWRYNEQFF.

This clonotype was seen ten or more times. This chain uses TRBV4-3 with TRBJ2-2; 13 bases are a match to TRBD2. CDR3 length: 18 amino acids. J lost 5 bases, V lost 3 bases, and 9 bases had no gene match. From germline, CDR1 is LGHNA and CDR2 YSLEER. CDR3 residues: CASSQPGLAGEGTGELFF. The CDR3 DNA is TGCGCCAGCAGCCAGCCAGGACTAGCGGGAGAGGGGACCGGGGAGCTGTTTTTT.

This clonotype appeared many times. The V call is TRBV20-1, the J call TRBJ2-7; D remains ambiguous. The CDR3 consists of 12 residues. Trimming removed 3 bases at V and 3 bases at J, with 9 bases between. The germline CDR1 and CDR2 sequences are DFQATT and SNEGSKA (reference sequence). The CDR3 spells CSASLEDYEQYF. CDR3 nucleotide sequence: TGCAGTGCTAGTTTGGAAGACTACGAGCAGTACTTC.

This clonotype was picked up many times. The V and J genes are TRBV20-1 and TRBJ1-2, with 8 bases that match TRBD1. V shed 4 bases and J 8 bases; nucleotides not matched to a gene: 6. Looked up from germline, CDR1 is DFQATT and CDR2 is SNEGSKA (reference sequence). The CDR3 is 12 residues long. CDR3 nucleotides: TGCAGTGCTAAGAGGACAGGGCGAGGCTACACCTTC. Its protein is CSAKRTGRGYTF.

The V call is TRBV5-5, the J call TRBJ2-7; D uncertain. The CDR3 totals 11 residues. CDR1 and CDR2 from the germline V gene are SGHKS and YYEKEE (reference sequence). Trimming removed 4 bases from V and 6 bases from J, with 8 bases in between. CDR3 sequence: CASSHTIEQYF. CDR3 nucleotides: TGTGCCAGCAGCCATACTATCGAGCAGTACTTC.

This clonotype has just a few counts. The rearrangement joins TRBV7-9 to TRBJ1-1; 8 bases fit TRBD1. After removal of 4 bases from V and 3 bases from J, the junction contained 10 bases not matched to a gene. Looked up from germline, CDR1 is SEHNR and CDR2 is FQNEAQ (reference sequence). The CDR3 is made up of 16 amino acids. CDR3 in DNA: TGTGCCAGCAGCTCCACAACCAGGGGGCCAGACACTGAAGCTTTCTTT. Translated: CASSSTTRGPDTEAFF.

The sample holds many counts of this clonotype. The chain has TRBV4-3 and TRBJ2-2; tentative D call: TRBD2 (7 bases). This CDR3 has 16 amino acids. The germline CDR1 and CDR2 sequences are LGHNA and YSLEER. The V end was cut by 0 bases, the J end by 4 bases, with 12 bases between. CDR3: CASSQDRGAPTGELFF. The CDR3 DNA is TGCGCCAGCAGCCAAGATCGGGGGGCGCCCACCGGGGAGCTGTTTTTT.

At least ten counts were recorded for this clonotype. The J gene is TRBJ2-2, the V gene TRBV7-9; 7 nucleotides match TRBD1. J lost 6 bases, V lost 5 bases, and 12 bases had no gene match. The CDR3 has 16 residues. Germline CDR1 reads SEHNR; CDR2 reads FQNEAQ (reference sequence). CDR3 loop: CASSMTETGVPGELFF. CDR3 in DNA: TGTGCCAGCAGCATGACCGAAACAGGGGTCCCCGGGGAGCTGTTTTTT.

This clonotype has ten or more counts. V is TRBV3-1 and J is TRBJ2-3; no clear D gene. This CDR3 contains 12 residues. Trimming stripped 3 bases from V and 4 bases from J, with 5 bases between. The germline V gene has CDR1 LGHDT and CDR2 YNNKEL (reference sequence). Here the CDR3 reads CASSHRSDTQYF. CDR3 nucleotides: TGTGCCAGCAGCCACCGTTCAGATACGCAGTATTTT.

This clonotype was observed many times. This CDR3 is CASSQDVLAPYNEQFF. CDR3 in DNA: TGCGCCAGCAGCCAAGATGTACTAGCCCCATACAATGAGCAGTTCTTC. V gene TRBV4-3 combines with J gene TRBJ2-1; D might be TRBD2 (6 bases). V was shortened by 0 bases and J by 4 bases, with 13 bases between the two germline ends. CDR1 LGHNA and CDR2 YSLEER come from the germline V gene. This CDR3 region has 16 residues.

This clonotype showed up many times. The chain is built from TRBV7-8 and TRBJ2-3, with TRBD2 identical over 8 bases. From germline, CDR1 is SGHVS and CDR2 FQNEAQ. CDR3 length: 18 residues. V was clipped by 2 bases and J by 2 bases; unmatched bases: 12. The CDR3 is CASSLLRGALAVTDTQYF. CDR3 coding DNA: TGTGCCAGCAGCTTATTGCGGGGGGCACTAGCAGTCACAGATACGCAGTATTTT.

There are many counts of this clonotype. This chain links TRBV20-1 with TRBJ1-1; 7 positions match TRBD1. This CDR3 contains 13 residues. The junction had 9 bases not matched to a gene; V was cut back by 6 bases and J by 5 bases. The V gene's germline CDR1 is DFQATT and CDR2 SNEGSKA (reference sequence). The CDR3 bases are TGCAGTGCGGACACGACAGGGACGACTGAAGCTTTCTTT. Residues: CSADTTGTTEAFF.

In its sample, this clonotype was seen many times. The chain couples TRBV5-1 to TRBJ2-1; 8 bases line up with TRBD2. The V gene's germline CDR1 is SGHRS and CDR2 YFSETQ. V lost 4 bases and J lost 7; bases outside the gene matches: 16. The CDR3 spans 17 residues. CDR3 DNA sequence: TGCGCCAGCAGCAGCAGGCGATCGGGGGGGACGTATAATGAGCAGTTCTTC. It specifies CASSSRRSGGTYNEQFF.

This clonotype showed up many times. V gene TRBV25-1 combines with J gene TRBJ2-1, with D perhaps TRBD2 (5 bases). The V gene's germline CDR1 is MGHDK and CDR2 SYGVNS. The ends were cut back, 3 bases at V and 1 base at J, with 10 bases in the middle. The CDR3 is 15 residues long. For the CDR3, the DNA is TGTGCCAGCAGTGAGCGAGGGCGGTCCTACAATGAGCAGTTCTTC. Its translation is CASSERGRSYNEQFF.

By its share, this clonotype is medium-sized. The J gene is TRBJ2-3, the V gene TRBV5-1; 11 bases line up with TRBD2. Trimming took 5 bases from V and 2 from J; bases not matched to a gene: 7. CDR1 is SGHRS, CDR2 YFSETQ, per germline. The CDR3 is 16 amino acids. This chain's CDR3 is CASRALAGGTTDTQYF. Here the CDR3 DNA reads TGCGCCAGCAGGGCCCTAGCGGGGGGAACCACAGATACGCAGTATTTT.